This T cell receptor (beta chain) appears in the sequencing data of a study of CD8 T cells in Susac syndrome. The RNA, roughly 0.5 to 1 ug, was put through reverse transcription using random hexamers. One entry per CDR3 protein results from TCRdb running MiXCR on the immunoSEQ multiplex PCR reads. The sample lists 150,000 to 200,000 distinct CDR3 sequences, 94% occurring once. The CDR3 loop spans 10 amino acids. The ends were cut back, 5 bases at V and 3 bases at J, with 5 bases in the middle. CDR1 and CDR2 from the germline V gene are GTSNPN and SVGIG (reference sequence). The receptor's source is a human donor with Susac syndrome. The gene calls are TRBV30 and TRBJ2-7; D gene ambiguous. The specimen was CD4+ T cells from PBMCs. The CDR3 coding sequence is TGTGCCTGGGGAAACTACGAGCAGTACTTC. Translation: CAWGNYEQYF.